Below are 9 T cell receptor beta chains sequenced from a single sample in a study of spatial heterogeneity in lung cancer. Using its own MiXCR run on the 5' RACE reads, TCRdb lists one record per CDR3 protein. The sample carries 50,000 to 60,000 distinct CDR3 sequences, around 7.7% recorded once. As for time point: blood at routine non-recurrence follow-up after resection. Without sorting, whole RNA was sequenced from tumor, nontumor lung or frozen PBMC. Sequencing used PBMCs, obtained at follow-up. The source of these receptors is a female donor with early-stage non-small cell lung cancer.

This clonotype showed up many times. The rearrangement uses TRBV7-9 and TRBJ2-6; D may match TRBD1 or TRBD2 (5 bases each). This CDR3 has 16 residues. V was trimmed by 5 bases and J by 2 bases, leaving 13 bases between them. Per germline, CDR1 SEHNR and CDR2 FQNEAQ (reference sequence). In DNA form, the CDR3 reads TGTGCCAGCAGCGTGACGGGGCGCGCTGGGGCCAACGTCCTGACTTTC. It codes for CASSVTGRAGANVLTF.

The sample holds many counts of this clonotype. V and J are TRBV20-1 and TRBJ2-7; TRBD1 matches at 8 bases. Unmatched junction bases numbered 5, after V lost 1 base and J lost 3 bases. CDR1 DFQATT and CDR2 SNEGSKA come from the germline V gene (reference sequence). This CDR3 comprises 14 residues. The CDR3 region is CSARGTGKIYEQYF. CDR3 DNA sequence: TGCAGTGCTAGAGGGACAGGGAAAATCTACGAGCAGTACTTC.

This clonotype was recorded at least ten times. V is TRBV24-1 and J is TRBJ2-3, with D tentatively TRBD1 (6 bases). The CDR3 is 14 residues long. Trimming took 4 bases from V and 0 from J, leaving 7 bases between them. Germline assignment: CDR1 KGHDR and CDR2 SFDVKD. Written as DNA, the CDR3 is TGTGCCACCAGTGAAGGGGGTAGCACAGATACGCAGTATTTT. As protein: CATSEGGSTDTQYF.

This clonotype was counted between two and nine times. The CDR3 DNA reads TGTGCCAGCAGCCTCCGGCCCGCCTACGAGCAGTACTTC. Encoded protein: CASSLRPAYEQYF. V gene TRBV7-8 combines with J gene TRBJ2-7, with D unresolved. Trimming took 5 bases from V and 2 from J, leaving 10 bases between them. The germline V gene encodes CDR1 SGHVS and CDR2 FQNEAQ. CDR3 length equals 13 residues.

The V gene is TRBV6-1, the J gene TRBJ1-5; maybe TRBD1 (5 bases). The CDR3 extends over 15 amino acids. The germline V gene encodes CDR1 MNHNS and CDR2 SASEGT. Trimming took off 4 bases at V and 0 bases at J, with 10 bases between the two ends. CDR3 residues: CASSGEGLSNQPQHF. DNA for the CDR3: TGTGCCAGCAGTGGAGAGGGGCTTAGCAATCAGCCCCAGCATTTT.

This clonotype has just a few counts. The chain employs TRBV29-1 and TRBJ1-4; D is perhaps TRBD1 (6 bases). V was cut by 0 bases and J by 7 bases, with 9 bases left in between. The germline V gene encodes CDR1 SQVTM and CDR2 ANQGSEA. The CDR3 has 13 residues. The CDR3 coding sequence is TGCAGCGTTGAAGAGGGGGCAACTGAAAAACTGTTTTTT. It codes for CSVEEGATEKLFF.

This clonotype has at least ten counts. This chain links TRBV29-1 with TRBJ2-1; weak D call: TRBD2 (5 bases). Germline V gives CDR1 SQVTM, CDR2 ANQGSEA. This CDR3 is built from 13 residues. V lost 5 bases, J lost 5 bases, and 13 bases lay in between. The CDR3 is CSVSGLHNNEQFF. DNA of the CDR3: TGCAGCGTTAGCGGACTCCACAACAATGAGCAGTTCTTC.

There are a few counts of this clonotype. The V call is TRBV5-6, the J call TRBJ1-5; 7 nucleotides align to TRBD1. Germline assignment: CDR1 SGHDT and CDR2 YYEEEE. The CDR3 totals 18 residues. Trimming at V came to 3 bases and at J to 1 base, leaving 13 bases not matched to a gene. DNA of the CDR3: TGTGCCAGCAGCTCGGTTCAGGGGGACACAGGAAGCAATCAGCCCCAGCATTTT. Protein sequence: CASSSVQGDTGSNQPQHF.

The CDR3 DNA sequence: TGTGCCAGCAGCAGGCAGGGGAGGGCCGGGGAGCTGTTTTTT. Translated, it gives CASSRQGRAGELFF. The chain carries TRBV21-1 and TRBJ2-2; the D call of TRBD2 is as the table states it, not checked on the DNA. TRBV21-1 is a documented pseudogene. This CDR3 comprises 14 residues.